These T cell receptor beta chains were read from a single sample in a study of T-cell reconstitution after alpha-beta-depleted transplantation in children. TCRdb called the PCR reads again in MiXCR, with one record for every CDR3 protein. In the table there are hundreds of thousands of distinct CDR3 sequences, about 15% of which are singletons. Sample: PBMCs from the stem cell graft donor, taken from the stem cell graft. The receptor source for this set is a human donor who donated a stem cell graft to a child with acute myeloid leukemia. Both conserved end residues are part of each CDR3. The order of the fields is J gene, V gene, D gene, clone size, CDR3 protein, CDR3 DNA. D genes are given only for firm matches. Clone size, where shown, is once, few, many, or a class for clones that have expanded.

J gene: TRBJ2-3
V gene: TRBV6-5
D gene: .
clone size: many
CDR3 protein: CASSFEGTTQYF
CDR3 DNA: TGTGCCAGCAGTTTCGAAGGGACTACGCAGTATTTT

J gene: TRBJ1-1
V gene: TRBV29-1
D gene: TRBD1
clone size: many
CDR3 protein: CSGGTGTEAFF
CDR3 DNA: TGCAGCGGTGGGACAGGGACTGAAGCTTTCTTT

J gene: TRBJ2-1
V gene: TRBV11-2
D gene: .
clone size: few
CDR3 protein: CASSLDQGLSYNEQFF
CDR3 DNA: TGTGCCAGCAGCTTAGATCAGGGGCTCTCCTACAATGAGCAGTTCTTC

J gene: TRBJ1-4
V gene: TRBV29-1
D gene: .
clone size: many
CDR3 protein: CSVRDVRGRNEKLFF
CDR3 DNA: TGCAGCGTTCGGGACGTTCGAGGACGTAATGAAAAACTGTTTTTT

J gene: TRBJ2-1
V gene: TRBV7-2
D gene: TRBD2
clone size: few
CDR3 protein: CASSLVYRSSGGDEQFF
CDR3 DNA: TGTGCCAGCAGCTTAGTGTATCGGTCTAGCGGGGGGGATGAGCAGTTCTTC

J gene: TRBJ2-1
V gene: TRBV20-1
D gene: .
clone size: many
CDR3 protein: CSAPKTATDEQFF
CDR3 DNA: TGCAGTGCTCCCAAGACTGCTACGGATGAGCAGTTCTTC

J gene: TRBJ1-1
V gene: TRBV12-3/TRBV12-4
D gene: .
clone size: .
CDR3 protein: CASSSRLTGNTEAFF
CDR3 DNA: TGTGCCAGCAGTTCCCGCCTGACAGGCAACACTGAAGCTTTCTTT

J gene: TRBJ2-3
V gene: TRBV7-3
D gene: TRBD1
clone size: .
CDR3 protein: CASSSSGQADTQYF
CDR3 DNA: TGTGCCAGCAGCTCATCGGGACAGGCCGATACGCAGTATTTT

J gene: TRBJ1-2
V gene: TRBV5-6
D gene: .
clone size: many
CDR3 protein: CASSVLGDYGYTF
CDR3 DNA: TGTGCCAGCAGCGTGCTCGGGGACTATGGCTACACCTTC

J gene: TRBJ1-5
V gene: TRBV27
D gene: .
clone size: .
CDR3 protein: CASSSASGQPQHF
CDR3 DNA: TGTGCCAGCAGTTCGGCCTCCGGGCAGCCCCAGCATTTT

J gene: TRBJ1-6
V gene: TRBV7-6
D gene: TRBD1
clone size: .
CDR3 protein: CASSRSAGQANSPLHF
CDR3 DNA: TGTGCCAGCAGTCGCTCCGCTGGACAGGCCAATTCACCCCTCCACTTT

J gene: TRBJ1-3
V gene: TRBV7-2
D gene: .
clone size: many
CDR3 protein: CASSLALQGNTIYF
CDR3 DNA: TGTGCCAGCAGCTTAGCGCTACAAGGAAACACCATATATTTT

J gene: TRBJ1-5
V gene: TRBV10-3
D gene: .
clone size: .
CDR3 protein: CAISEQGDQPQHF
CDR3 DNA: TGTGCCATCAGTGAACAGGGTGATCAGCCCCAGCATTTT

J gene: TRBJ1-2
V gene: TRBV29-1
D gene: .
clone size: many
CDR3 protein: CSVVENYGYTF
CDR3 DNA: TGCAGCGTTGTGGAAAACTATGGCTACACCTTC

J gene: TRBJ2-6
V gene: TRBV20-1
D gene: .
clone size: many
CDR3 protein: CSARDRGKGANVLTF
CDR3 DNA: TGCAGTGCTAGAGATAGGGGGAAGGGGGCCAACGTCCTGACTTTC

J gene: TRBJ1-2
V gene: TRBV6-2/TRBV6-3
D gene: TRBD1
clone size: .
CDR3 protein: CASSFGTGEDYTF
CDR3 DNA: TGTGCCAGCAGTTTCGGGACAGGGGAGGACTACACCTTC

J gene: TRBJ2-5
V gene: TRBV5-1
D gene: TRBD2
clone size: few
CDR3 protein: CASSPGLAGGRWYQETQYF
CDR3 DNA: TGCGCCAGCAGCCCGGGACTAGCGGGGGGCCGATGGTACCAAGAGACCCAGTACTTC

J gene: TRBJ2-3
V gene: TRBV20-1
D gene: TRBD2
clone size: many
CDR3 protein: CSARTLSGGPTDTQYF
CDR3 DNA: TGCAGTGCTAGGACACTCAGCGGGGGGCCCACAGATACGCAGTATTTT

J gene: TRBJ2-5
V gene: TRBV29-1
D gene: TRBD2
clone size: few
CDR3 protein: CSVRGGKETQYF
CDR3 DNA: TGCAGCGTACGGGGGGGGAAAGAGACCCAGTACTTC

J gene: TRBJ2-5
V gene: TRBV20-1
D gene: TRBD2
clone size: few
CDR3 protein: CSARRTSGGLQETQYF
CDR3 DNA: TGCAGTGCGCGTAGGACTAGCGGGGGCCTACAAGAGACCCAGTACTTC

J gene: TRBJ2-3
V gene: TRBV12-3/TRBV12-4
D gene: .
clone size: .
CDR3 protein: CASRRLQSGAGTQYF
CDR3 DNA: TGTGCCAGCAGAAGGTTACAGTCTGGTGCGGGTACGCAGTATTTT

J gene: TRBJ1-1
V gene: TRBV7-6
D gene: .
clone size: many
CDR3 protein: CASSTRPPGWGTEAFF
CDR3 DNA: TGTGCCAGCAGCACCAGGCCGCCGGGATGGGGCACTGAAGCTTTCTTT

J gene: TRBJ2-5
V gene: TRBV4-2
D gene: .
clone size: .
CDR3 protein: CASSLRDSKETQYF
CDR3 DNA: TGTGCCAGCAGCCTCCGGGACTCCAAAGAGACCCAGTACTTC

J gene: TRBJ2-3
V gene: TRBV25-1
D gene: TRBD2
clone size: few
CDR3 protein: CASSDRRLAGGSSTDTQYF
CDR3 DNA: TGTGCCAGCAGTGACCGACGACTAGCGGGGGGGTCTAGCACAGATACGCAGTATTTT

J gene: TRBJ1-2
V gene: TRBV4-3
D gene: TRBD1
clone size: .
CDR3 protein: CASSQGQGPYGYTF
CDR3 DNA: TGCGCCAGCAGCCAAGGACAGGGACCATATGGCTACACCTTC

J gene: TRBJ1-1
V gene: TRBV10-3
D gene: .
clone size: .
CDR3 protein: CAISGTVGGGRTEAFF
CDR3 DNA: TGTGCCATCAGTGGAACAGTGGGGGGAGGAAGAACTGAAGCTTTCTTT

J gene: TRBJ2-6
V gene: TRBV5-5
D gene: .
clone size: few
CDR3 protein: CASSHGTGANVLTF
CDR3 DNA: TGTGCCAGCAGCCACGGGACTGGGGCCAACGTCCTGACTTTC

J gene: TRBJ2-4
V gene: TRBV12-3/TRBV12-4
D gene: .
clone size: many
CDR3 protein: CASALGAKNIQYF
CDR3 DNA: TGTGCCAGTGCCCTGGGGGCCAAAAACATTCAGTACTTC

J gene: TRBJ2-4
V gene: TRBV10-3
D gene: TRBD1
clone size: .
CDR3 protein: CAISEPQGAKNIQYF
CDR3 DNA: TGTGCCATCAGTGAACCACAGGGGGCCAAAAACATTCAGTACTTC

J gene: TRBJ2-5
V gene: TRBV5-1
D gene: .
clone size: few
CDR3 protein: CASSLGDPRETQYF
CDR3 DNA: TGCGCCAGCAGCTTAGGCGATCCAAGGGAGACCCAGTACTTC

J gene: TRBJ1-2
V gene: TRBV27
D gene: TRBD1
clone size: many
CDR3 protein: CASSGQGQAGGYTF
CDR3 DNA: TGTGCCAGCAGTGGGCAAGGACAGGCGGGCGGCTACACCTTC

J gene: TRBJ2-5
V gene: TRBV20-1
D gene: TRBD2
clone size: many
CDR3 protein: CSANSGGVQETQYF
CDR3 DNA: TGCAGTGCTAATAGCGGGGGGGTCCAAGAGACCCAGTACTTC

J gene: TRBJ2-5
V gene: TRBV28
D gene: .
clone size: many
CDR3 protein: CASTFTRQETQYF
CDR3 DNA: TGTGCCAGCACTTTTACAAGACAAGAGACCCAGTACTTC

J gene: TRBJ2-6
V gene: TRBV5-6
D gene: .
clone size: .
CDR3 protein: CASSLRFKRPDSSSGANVLTF
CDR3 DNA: TGTGCCAGCAGCTTGAGGTTCAAGCGGCCAGACTCCTCCTCTGGGGCCAACGTCCTGACTTTC

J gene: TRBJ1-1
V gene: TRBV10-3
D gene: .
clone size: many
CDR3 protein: CAISGLNTEAFF
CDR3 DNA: TGTGCCATCAGTGGACTGAACACTGAAGCTTTCTTT

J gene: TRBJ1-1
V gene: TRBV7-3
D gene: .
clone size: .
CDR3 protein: CASSLTPVVAGPEAFF
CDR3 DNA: TGTGCCAGCAGCTTAACCCCGGTGGTCGCTGGCCCTGAAGCTTTCTTT

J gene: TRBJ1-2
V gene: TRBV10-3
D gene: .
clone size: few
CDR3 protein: CAISVQGLVYGYTF
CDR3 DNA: TGTGCCATCAGTGTTCAGGGTCTCGTCTATGGCTACACCTTC

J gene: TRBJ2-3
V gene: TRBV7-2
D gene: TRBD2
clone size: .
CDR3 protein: CASSWKRGAGTDTQYF
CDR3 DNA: TGTGCCAGCAGTTGGAAGCGGGGGGCCGGCACAGATACGCAGTATTTT

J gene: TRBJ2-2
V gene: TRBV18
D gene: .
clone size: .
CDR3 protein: CASSPRVDASTGELFF
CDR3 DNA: TGTGCCAGCTCACCACGGGTCGACGCGAGCACCGGGGAGCTGTTTTTT

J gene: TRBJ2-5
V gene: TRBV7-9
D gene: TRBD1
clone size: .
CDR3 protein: CASRPLDRAKETQYF
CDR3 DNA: TGTGCCAGCAGACCCCTGGACAGGGCCAAAGAGACCCAGTACTTC

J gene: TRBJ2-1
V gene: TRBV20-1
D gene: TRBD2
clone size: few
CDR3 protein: CSARDPTSGESSYNEQFF
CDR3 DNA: TGCAGTGCTAGAGATCCAACTAGCGGGGAAAGCTCCTACAATGAGCAGTTCTTC

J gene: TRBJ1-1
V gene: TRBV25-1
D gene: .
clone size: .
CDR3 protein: CASSEDAITEAFF
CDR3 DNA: TGTGCCAGCAGTGAGGATGCAATAACTGAAGCTTTCTTT

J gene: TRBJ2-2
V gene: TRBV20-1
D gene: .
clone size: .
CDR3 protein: CCARVGGARNTGELFF
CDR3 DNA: TGCTGTGCTAGAGTGGGGGGGGCCAGGAACACCGGGGAGCTGTTTTTT

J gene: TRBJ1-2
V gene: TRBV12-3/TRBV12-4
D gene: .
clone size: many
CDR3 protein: CASTGGSYGYTF
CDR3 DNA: TGTGCCAGCACTGGAGGAAGCTATGGCTACACCTTC

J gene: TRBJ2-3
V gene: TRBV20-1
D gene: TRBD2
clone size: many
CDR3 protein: CSADLQAGGFDTQYF
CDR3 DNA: TGCAGTGCTGACCTTCAGGCGGGGGGGTTCGATACGCAGTATTTT